This TCR beta chain was sequenced in a study of control samples from healthy donors and cancer patients. The CDR3 runs 13 residues. V was clipped by 4 bases and J by 4 bases, with 10 bases between them. Libraries were prepared by immunoSEQ multiplex PCR; TCRdb keeps only in-frame clonotypes and omits some of them. The sample records approximately 97,000 clones, roughly 89% being singletons. The sample was blood. The chain is built from TRBV12-3 or TRBV12-4 and TRBJ1-2; no clear D gene. This receptor was identified in a human donor in good health. The donor label of this sample is uncertain. The CDR3 coding sequence is TGTGCCAGCAGTTCCACGGTAGTCTATGGCTACACCTTC. Translating it yields CASSSTVVYGYTF.